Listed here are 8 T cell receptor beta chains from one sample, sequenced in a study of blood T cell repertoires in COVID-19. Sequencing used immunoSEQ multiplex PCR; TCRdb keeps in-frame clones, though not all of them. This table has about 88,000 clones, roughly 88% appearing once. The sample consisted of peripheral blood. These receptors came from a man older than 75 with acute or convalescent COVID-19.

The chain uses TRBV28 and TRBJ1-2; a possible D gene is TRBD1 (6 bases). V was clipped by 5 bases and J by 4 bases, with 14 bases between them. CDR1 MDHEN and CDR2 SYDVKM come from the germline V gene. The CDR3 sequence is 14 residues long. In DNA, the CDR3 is TGTGCCAGCAGTCTCCGGGACATATCCTATGGCTACACCTTC. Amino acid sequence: CASSLRDISYGYTF.

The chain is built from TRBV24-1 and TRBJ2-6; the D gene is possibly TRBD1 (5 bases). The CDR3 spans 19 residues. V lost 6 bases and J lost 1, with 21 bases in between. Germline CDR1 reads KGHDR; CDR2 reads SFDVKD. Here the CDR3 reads CATSSPQGSQGSGANVLTF. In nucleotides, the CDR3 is TGTGCCACCAGTAGCCCCCAGGGATCTCAAGGTTCTGGGGCCAACGTCCTGACTTTC.

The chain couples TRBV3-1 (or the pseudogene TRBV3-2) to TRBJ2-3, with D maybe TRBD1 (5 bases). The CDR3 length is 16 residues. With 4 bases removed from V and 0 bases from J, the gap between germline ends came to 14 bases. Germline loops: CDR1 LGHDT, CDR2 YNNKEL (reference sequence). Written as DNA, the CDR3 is TGTGCCAGCAGCCTCCTATGGGCAGGGAGCACAGATACGCAGTATTTT. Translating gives CASSLLWAGSTDTQYF.

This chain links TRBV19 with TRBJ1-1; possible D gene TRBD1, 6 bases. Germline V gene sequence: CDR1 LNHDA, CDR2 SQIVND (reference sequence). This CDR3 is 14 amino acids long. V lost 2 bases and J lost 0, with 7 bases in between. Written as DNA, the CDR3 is TGTGCCAGTAGTATAACAGGGTTGAACACTGAAGCTTTCTTT. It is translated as CASSITGLNTEAFF.

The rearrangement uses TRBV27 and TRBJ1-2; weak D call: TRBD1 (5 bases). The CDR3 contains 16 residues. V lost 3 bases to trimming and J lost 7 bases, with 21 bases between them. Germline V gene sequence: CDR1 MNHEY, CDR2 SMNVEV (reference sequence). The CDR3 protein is CASSFQGSPPWGGYTF. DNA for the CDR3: TGTGCCAGCAGTTTTCAGGGTAGCCCGCCGTGGGGTGGCTACACCTTC.

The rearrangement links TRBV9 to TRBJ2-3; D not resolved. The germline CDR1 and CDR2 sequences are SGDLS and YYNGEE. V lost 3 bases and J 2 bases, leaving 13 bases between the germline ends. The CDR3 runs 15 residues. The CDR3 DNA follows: TGTGCCAGCAGCGAAGAAGACTTTTCCACAGATACGCAGTATTTT. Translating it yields CASSEEDFSTDTQYF.

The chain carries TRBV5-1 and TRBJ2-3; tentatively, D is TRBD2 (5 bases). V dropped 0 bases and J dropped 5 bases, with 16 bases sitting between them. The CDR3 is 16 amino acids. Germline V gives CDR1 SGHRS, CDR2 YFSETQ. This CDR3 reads CASSLAGVAPQDTQYF. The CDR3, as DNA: TGCGCCAGCAGCTTGGCCGGGGTGGCCCCACAAGATACGCAGTATTTT.

The CDR3 DNA reads as TGTGCCAGCAGTGGACAGGACTACGAGCAGTACTTC. Its translation: CASSGQDYEQYF. The chain combines TRBV2 with TRBJ2-7; a possible D gene is TRBD1 (6 bases). Trimming took 4 bases from V and 3 from J, leaving 7 bases between them. In germline, CDR1 is SNHLY, CDR2 FYNNEI. CDR3 length equals 12 residues.